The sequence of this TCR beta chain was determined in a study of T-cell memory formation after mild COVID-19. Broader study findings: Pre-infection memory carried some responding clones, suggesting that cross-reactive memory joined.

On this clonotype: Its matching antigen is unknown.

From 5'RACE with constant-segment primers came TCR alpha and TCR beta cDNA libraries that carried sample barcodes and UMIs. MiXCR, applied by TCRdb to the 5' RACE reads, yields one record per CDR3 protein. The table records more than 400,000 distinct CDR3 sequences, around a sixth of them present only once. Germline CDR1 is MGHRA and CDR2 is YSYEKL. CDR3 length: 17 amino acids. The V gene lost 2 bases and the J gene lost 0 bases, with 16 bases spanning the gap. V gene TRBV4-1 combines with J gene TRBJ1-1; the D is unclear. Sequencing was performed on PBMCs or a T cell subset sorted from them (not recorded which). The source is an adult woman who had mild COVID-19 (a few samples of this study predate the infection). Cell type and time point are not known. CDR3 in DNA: TGCGCCAGCAGCCAAAGGACTGAAGAACGACTGAACACTGAAGCTTTCTTT. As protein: CASSQRTEERLNTEAFF.